One and the same sample provided the 20 T cell receptor beta chains below, sequenced in a study of blood T cell repertoires in COVID-19. TCRdb's table, derived via immunoSEQ multiplex PCR, lists solely in-frame clones and lacks some. This table holds about 150,000 clones, 88% found once. The sample taken for sequencing was peripheral blood. These receptors all come from a man aged 45-60 years who had recovered from COVID-19.

The chain couples TRBV6-5 to TRBJ1-1; possible D gene TRBD1, 6 bases. Germline V gives CDR1 MNHEY, CDR2 SVGAGI. Trimming cost V 7 bases and J 1 base, with 16 bases left between them. The CDR3 covers 15 residues. The CDR3 DNA reads as TGTGCCAGCAATTTAATACAGGGTCCGAACACTGAAGCTTTCTTT. It specifies CASNLIQGPNTEAFF.

The DNA of the CDR3 is TGTGCCATCAGTGAGGCGGGAAGGTACACTGAAGCTTTCTTT. It is translated as CAISEAGRYTEAFF. The chain employs TRBV10-3 and TRBJ1-1; D is unresolved. Trimming pared 2 bases from V and 3 bases from J, leaving 10 bases between. Germline V gene sequence: CDR1 ENHRY, CDR2 SYGVKD. This CDR3 is built from 14 residues.

The V call is TRBV21-1, the J call TRBJ2-1; whether TRBD1, the table's D call, matches the DNA was not checked. TRBV21-1 is a listed pseudogene. This CDR3 is built from 16 residues. CDR3 coding DNA: TGTGCCAGCAGCAAAGCGGCGACATTCCTCTACAATGAGCAGTTCTTC. Translated: CASSKAATFLYNEQFF.

The J gene is TRBJ1-3, the V gene TRBV7-9; possibly TRBD1 for D (5 bases). The germline CDR1 and CDR2 sequences are SEHNR and FQNEAQ (reference sequence). This CDR3 has 17 residues. Trimming shortened V by 5 bases and J by 0 bases, and 17 bases separated the two germline ends. CDR3 region: CASSRQDPGFSGNTIYF. The CDR3 DNA follows: TGTGCCAGCAGCCGTCAGGACCCAGGGTTCTCTGGAAACACCATATATTTT. Full variable domain (outside the CDR3, taken from reference TRBV7-9 and TRBJ1-3): DTGVSQNPRHKITKRGQNVTFRCDPISEHNRLYWYRQTLGQGPEFLTYFQNEAQLEKSRLLSDRFSAERPKGSFSTLEIQRTEQGDSAMYLCASSRQDPGFSGNTIYFGEGSWLTVV.

The gene calls are TRBV10-2 and TRBJ2-7, with D possibly matching TRBD2 (6 bases). The V and J ends lost 8 bases and 3 bases respectively, with 20 bases between them. Germline assignment: CDR1 WSHSY and CDR2 SAAADI. This CDR3 is 15 amino acids long. The CDR3 region has the DNA TGCGCCAGCCGACCCACTAGCCCCGTATTCTACGAGCAGTACTTC. Translating it yields CASRPTSPVFYEQYF.

The V and J genes are TRBV4-1 and TRBJ2-7; perhaps TRBD2 as D (5 bases). This CDR3 is 13 amino acids long. CDR1 is MGHRA and CDR2 is YSYEKL in the germline V gene. V lost 4 bases and J lost 4, with 11 bases in between. The CDR3 DNA is TGCGCCAGCAGCCCCTTAGCGATGTACGAGCAGTACTTC. Protein product: CASSPLAMYEQYF.

The J gene is TRBJ1-1, the V gene TRBV29-1; 9 bases map to TRBD1. J lost 0 bases, V lost 6 bases, and 2 bases had no gene match. Germline assignment: CDR1 SQVTM and CDR2 ANQGSEA. This CDR3 is built from 13 residues. CDR3 nucleotide sequence: TGCAGCGTGGACAGGGGAATGAACACTGAAGCTTTCTTT. Protein sequence: CSVDRGMNTEAFF.

The rearrangement links TRBV21-1 to TRBJ2-3; the table names TRBD2, a call not compared with the DNA. TRBV21-1 is an annotated pseudogene. The CDR3 covers 15 residues. The chain's CDR3 is CASIIAGELADTQYF. The CDR3 region has the DNA TGTGCCAGCATAATAGCGGGAGAATTGGCAGATACGCAGTATTTT.

J is TRBJ1-5 and V is TRBV7-2; 7 bases line up with TRBD1. The germline gives CDR1 SGHTA, CDR2 FQGNSA. This CDR3 has 15 residues. The V gene end was trimmed by 0 bases and the J gene end by 4 bases; junction bases not matched to a gene: 3. CDR3 residues: CASSLAGTENQPQHF. CDR3 coding DNA: TGTGCCAGCAGCTTAGCCGGGACAGAGAATCAGCCCCAGCATTTT. Based on the CDR3 plus reference TRBV7-2 and TRBJ1-5, the full variable domain is GAGVSQSPSNKVTEKGKDVELRCDPISGHTALYWYRQSLGQGLEFLIYFQGNSAPDKSGLPSDRFSAERTGGSVSTLTIQRTQQEDSAVYLCASSLAGTENQPQHFGDGTRLSIL.

V and J are TRBV7-6 and TRBJ1-1; TRBD1 matches 8 bases. In germline, CDR1 is SGHVS, CDR2 FNYEAQ. CDR3 length equals 17 residues. The V gene end was trimmed by 5 bases and the J gene end by 0 bases; junction bases not matched to a gene: 11. In DNA form, the CDR3 reads TGTGCCAGCAGCCTAGGACAGGGCGGTCCTTTGAACACTGAAGCTTTCTTT. It encodes CASSLGQGGPLNTEAFF.

The chain uses TRBV7-3 and TRBJ2-5; 9 positions match TRBD1. The J segment lost 1 base and the V segment lost 3 bases, leaving 3 bases of the junction unmatched. CDR1 and CDR2 (germline): SGHTA, FQGTGA. The CDR3 is made up of 15 amino acids. CDR3 sequence: CASSFGTGPQETQYF. Here the CDR3 DNA reads TGTGCCAGCAGCTTCGGGACAGGGCCCCAAGAGACCCAGTACTTC.

CDR3 residues: CASSYTSSGQETQYF. As DNA, the CDR3 is TGTGCCAGCAGTTACACTAGCTCCGGGCAAGAGACCCAGTACTTC. The chain has TRBV6-5 and TRBJ2-5; weak D call: TRBD2 (6 bases). Germline CDR1 is MNHEY and CDR2 is SVGAGI. The V gene lost 2 bases and the J gene lost 2 bases, with 12 bases spanning the gap. This CDR3 comprises 15 residues.

The rearrangement uses TRBV6-2 or TRBV6-3 and TRBJ2-7; D may be TRBD1 (6 bases). Per the germline V gene, CDR1 is MNHEY and CDR2 is SVGEGT. The CDR3 contains 14 residues. Between the trimmed V and J ends, which lost 5 bases and 2 bases, there was a span of 13 bases. The CDR3 sequence: CASSPDRLPYEQYF. The CDR3, as DNA: TGTGCCAGCAGTCCGGACAGATTGCCCTACGAGCAGTACTTC.

The J gene is TRBJ2-1, the V gene TRBV7-2; 13 nucleotides agree with TRBD2. The CDR3 totals 15 residues. Germline-derived CDR1 and CDR2 are SGHTA and FQGNSA. V was clipped by 4 bases and J by 6 bases; unmatched bases: 3. The CDR3 loop reads CASSSGLAGSNEQFF. The CDR3 nucleotides read TGTGCCAGCAGCTCGGGACTAGCGGGATCCAATGAGCAGTTCTTC.

The V gene is TRBV7-9, the J gene TRBJ2-3; TRBD1 is a possible D gene (5 bases). The V and J ends lost 5 bases and 0 bases respectively, with 12 bases between them. This CDR3 spans 15 amino acids. Germline CDR1 is SEHNR and CDR2 is FQNEAQ (reference sequence). The CDR3 here is CASSLRQGSTDTQYF. The CDR3 nucleotides read TGTGCCAGCAGCCTTCGGCAGGGAAGCACAGATACGCAGTATTTT.

The count of this clone is one. The V and J genes are TRBV7-2 and TRBJ1-5, with 10 bases aligning to TRBD1. The germline CDR1 and CDR2 sequences are SGHTA and FQGNSA. Germline trimming cut 5 bases from V and 3 bases from J; bases unmatched to any gene: 4. This CDR3 has 15 amino acids. DNA of the CDR3: TGTGCCAGCAGCCCGGACAGGGGGTTCAATCAGCCCCAGCATTTT. The encoded protein is CASSPDRGFNQPQHF.

The chain combines TRBV19 with TRBJ1-2, with 10 bases fitting TRBD1. The germline V gene has CDR1 LNHDA and CDR2 SQIVND (reference sequence). V shed 6 bases, J shed 8 bases, and the junction held 3 bases outside the gene matches. The CDR3 totals 12 residues. CDR3 nucleotide sequence: TGTGCCAGTAGGGACAGGGGGGACGGCTACACCTTC. Amino acid sequence: CASRDRGDGYTF.

CDR3 sequence: CASSPRGTSGPYNEQFF. Here the CDR3 DNA reads TGTGCCAGCTCACCACGCGGGACTAGCGGTCCCTACAATGAGCAGTTCTTC. The J gene is TRBJ2-1, the V gene TRBV18; 11 nucleotides agree with TRBD2. This CDR3 has 17 amino acids. From germline, CDR1 is KGHSH and CDR2 LQKENI. V lost 1 base and J lost 2; bases outside the gene matches: 4. Together with reference TRBV18 and TRBJ2-1, the CDR3 gives the full variable domain: NAGVMQNPRHLVRRRGQEARLRCSPMKGHSHVYWYRQLPEEGLKFMVYLQKENIIDESGMPKERFSAEFPKEGPSILRIQQVVRGDSAAYFCASSPRGTSGPYNEQFFGPGTRLTVL.

The chain couples TRBV9 to TRBJ2-1, with TRBD2 matching over 7 bases. Per germline, CDR1 SGDLS and CDR2 YYNGEE. The CDR3 has 15 residues. J was trimmed by 9 bases and V by 0 bases; bases with no gene match: 9. CDR3 DNA: TGTGCCAGCAGCGTAGGCACTAGCGCATTTAGTGAGCAGTTCTTC. This codes for CASSVGTSAFSEQFF.

The gene calls are TRBV7-2 and TRBJ1-1, with D perhaps TRBD1 (6 bases). The CDR3 spans 13 residues. Germline lookup yields CDR1 SGHTA and CDR2 FQGNSA. The germline V and J ends were trimmed by 11 bases and 1 base, with 14 bases remaining between them. The CDR3 sequence: CASRDTPNTEAFF. CDR3 in DNA: TGTGCCTCACGGGACACCCCGAACACTGAAGCTTTCTTT.